The rows below give T cell receptor beta chains drawn from one sample of a study of control samples from healthy donors and cancer patients. Only in-frame clones appear in the TCRdb table, and some are missing; sequencing was by immunoSEQ multiplex PCR. The sample yields about 150,000 clones, roughly 94% seen once. The sequenced sample was PBMCs. These TCRs come from a man in his sixties with colorectal cancer. The CDR3 runs from the conserved cysteine through the conserved F or W. The order of the fields is V gene, clone size, J gene, D gene, CDR3 DNA, CDR3 protein. D genes are given only for firm matches. Where a row states a size, it is once, few, many or the class of an expanded clone; other rows omit it.

TRBV18,-,TRBJ2-1,-,TGTGCCAGCTCAATATTTGAGTCGGGGTCCTACAATGAGCAGTTCTTC,CASSIFESGSYNEQFF
TRBV4-1,-,TRBJ2-3,TRBD1,TGCGCCAGCAGCCCAGGACAGGGGGCGGTTAATACGCAGTATTTT,CASSPGQGAVNTQYF
TRBV10-2,-,TRBJ2-7,-,TGCGCCAGCAGTGACCCCGGGGCGGGGATTGGGCAGTACTTC,CASSDPGAGIGQYF
TRBV5-1,-,TRBJ2-2,TRBD1,TGCGCCAGCCGGACGTTCGGGACAGGGGGTACCGGGGAGCTGTTTTTT,CASRTFGTGGTGELFF
TRBV2,-,TRBJ2-7,-,TGTGCCAGCAGGGTCCCCCTCATCTACGAGCAGTACTTC,CASRVPLIYEQYF
TRBV6-4,-,TRBJ1-3,-,TGTGCCAGCAGTGACGGCCCATGGAGAAACACCATATATTTT,CASSDGPWRNTIYF
TRBV12-3/TRBV12-4,-,TRBJ1-1,-,TGTGCCAGCAGTCGCGACGCGAACACTGAAGCTTTCTTT,CASSRDANTEAFF
TRBV6-5,-,TRBJ2-7,TRBD1,TGTGCCAGTAACCCGGGACAGAAATACGAGCAGTACTTC,CASNPGQKYEQYF
TRBV5-6,-,TRBJ1-5,-,TGTGCCAGCACGCGTCAGGTTACCGGCAATCAGCCCCAGCATTTT,CASTRQVTGNQPQHF
TRBV30,-,TRBJ1-4,-,TGTGCCTGTACAGCCCGTTGGAATGAAAAACTGTTTTTT,CACTARWNEKLFF
TRBV29-1,-,TRBJ1-2,-,TGCAGCGTTGAGCCAGGTAACTATGGCTACACCTTC,CSVEPGNYGYTF
TRBV11-2,-,TRBJ1-6,-,TGTGCCAGCAGCTCTCAACTGGCAGTCAGAATTTCACCCCTCCACTTT,CASSSQLAVRISPLHF
TRBV9,-,TRBJ2-7,TRBD1,TGTGCCAGCAGCGGGGGACAGGGGGCGCGGAACGAGCAGTACTTC,CASSGGQGARNEQYF
TRBV6-2/TRBV6-3,-,TRBJ1-5,-,TGTGCCAGCAGTTACGTGGCATACCAGCCCCAGCATTTT,CASSYVAYQPQHF
TRBV19,-,TRBJ1-2,-,TGTGCCAGTAGTATAGGAGCTAGTGGGCAGTATGGCTACACCTTC,CASSIGASGQYGYTF
TRBV18,-,TRBJ2-7,-,TGTGCCAGCTCCCTAGAGGGGTATGTAAAAACCTCCTACGAGCAGTACTTC,CASSLEGYVKTSYEQYF
TRBV12-3/TRBV12-4,once,TRBJ2-7,-,TGTGCCAGCAGTTTGCGGGGTTTTGAGCAGTACTTC,CASSLRGFEQYF
TRBV3-1/TRBV3-2,once,TRBJ2-7,TRBD1,TGTGCCAGCAGCCCGTCCTCGGACAGGAGACCCTACGAGCAGTACTTC,CASSPSSDRRPYEQYF
TRBV5-1,-,TRBJ1-2,-,TGCGCCAGCAGCTTGGACAGGGCACGGGGCTACACCTTC,CASSLDRARGYTF
TRBV19,-,TRBJ2-7,TRBD1,TGTGCCAGTTCACGGGACAGGGGCTACGAGCAGTACTTC,CASSRDRGYEQYF
TRBV2,-,TRBJ2-7,TRBD1,TGTGCCAGCAGGCCGACAGGGGTTACCTACGAGCAGTACTTC,CASRPTGVTYEQYF
TRBV6-5,-,TRBJ1-6,TRBD1,TGTGCCAGCAGTCATACCCGGGACAGGGAATCACCCCTCCACTTT,CASSHTRDRESPLHF
TRBV30,-,TRBJ2-3,-,TGTGCCTGGAGTGCCTCTACAGATACGCAGTATTTT,CAWSASTDTQYF
TRBV10-3,-,TRBJ1-1,-,TGTGCCATCAGTGCGGTAAACACTGAAGCTTTCTTT,CAISAVNTEAFF
TRBV5-4,-,TRBJ1-1,-,TGTGCCAGCAGCTTGGGAGGTGAAAAACTTGAAGCTTTCTTT,CASSLGGEKLEAFF
TRBV19,-,TRBJ1-4,-,TGTGCCAGTAGTATGGGGGGGACATATGAAAAACTGTTTTTT,CASSMGGTYEKLFF
TRBV30,-,TRBJ2-3,-,TGTGCCTGGAGTTTAGGAACCACAGATACGCAGTATTTT,CAWSLGTTDTQYF
TRBV5-1,-,TRBJ2-5,TRBD1,TGCGCCAGCAGCTTGGGGGCCTGGACAGGGCGGGAAGGAGAGACCCAGTACTTC,CASSLGAWTGREGETQYF
TRBV2,-,TRBJ1-2,-,TGTGCCACCACGCGGGGGGCGAACTATGGCTACACCTTC,CATTRGANYGYTF
TRBV6-5,-,TRBJ1-1,-,TGTGCCAGCAGTTCCATCGGATTAATGAACACTGAAGCTTTCTTT,CASSSIGLMNTEAFF
TRBV7-2,-,TRBJ1-4,-,TGTGCCAGCAGCTTGGGTGCAACTAATGAAAAACTGTTTTTT,CASSLGATNEKLFF
TRBV18,once,TRBJ2-1,TRBD2,TGTGCCAGCTCCCGGCCTAGCGGGGGGGGCAATGAGCAGTTCTTC,CASSRPSGGGNEQFF
TRBV7-2,once,TRBJ1-1,TRBD1,TGTGCCAGCAGCTGGGGACAGGCTGCACTTGAAGCTTTCTTT,CASSWGQAALEAFF
TRBV19,-,TRBJ2-2,-,TGTGCCAGTAACCGGCAGTCGAACACCGGGGAGCTGTTTTTT,CASNRQSNTGELFF
TRBV25-1,-,TRBJ2-1,TRBD2,TGTGCCAGTAAGGGACTAGCAGTTACTGAGCAGTTCTTC,CASKGLAVTEQFF
TRBV11-3,-,TRBJ2-7,-,TGTGCCAGCAGCTTAGCACCCTCGTACGAGCAGTACTTC,CASSLAPSYEQYF
TRBV15,-,TRBJ1-5,-,TGTGCCACCAGCAGGACCCGGGACGGATATCAGCCCCAGCATTTT,CATSRTRDGYQPQHF
TRBV5-8,-,TRBJ1-3,TRBD1,TGTGCCAGCAGCGTAAACAGGGGCGCTGGAAACACCATATATTTT,CASSVNRGAGNTIYF
TRBV2,-,TRBJ2-4,-,TGTGCCAGCAGTGAATCCCAGGGAGCCAAAAACATTCAGTACTTC,CASSESQGAKNIQYF
TRBV2,-,TRBJ1-2,-,TGTGCCAGCAGTGAAACTAGTGATCTATGGAGCTACACCTTC,CASSETSDLWSYTF
TRBV5-1,-,TRBJ2-1,-,TGCGCCAGCAGCTTGGCAGGGGAAAATGAGCAGTTCTTC,CASSLAGENEQFF